The T cell receptor (beta chain) under discussion was sequenced for a study of CD8 T cells in Susac syndrome. Background on the study: The Susac syndrome patients that were sequenced included more than 5 with active disease and roughly eight in remission.

The RNA, roughly 0.45 to 1 ug, was put through reverse transcription using random hexamers. TCRdb processed the immunoSEQ multiplex PCR reads anew with MiXCR; each CDR3 protein has one entry. The table includes some 150,000 distinct CDR3 sequences, roughly 95% detected once. CDR1 is MGHRA and CDR2 is YSYEKL in the germline V gene. V was cut by 1 base and J by 4 bases, with 7 bases left in between. CDR3 length: 13 amino acids. Material for sequencing was CD4+ T cells from PBMCs. V usage is TRBV4-1 and J usage is TRBJ2-5, with D uncertain. The source is a human donor with Susac syndrome. The CDR3 loop is CASSQARVETQYF. The CDR3 DNA follows: TGCGCCAGCAGCCAAGCCCGTGTAGAGACCCAGTACTTC.